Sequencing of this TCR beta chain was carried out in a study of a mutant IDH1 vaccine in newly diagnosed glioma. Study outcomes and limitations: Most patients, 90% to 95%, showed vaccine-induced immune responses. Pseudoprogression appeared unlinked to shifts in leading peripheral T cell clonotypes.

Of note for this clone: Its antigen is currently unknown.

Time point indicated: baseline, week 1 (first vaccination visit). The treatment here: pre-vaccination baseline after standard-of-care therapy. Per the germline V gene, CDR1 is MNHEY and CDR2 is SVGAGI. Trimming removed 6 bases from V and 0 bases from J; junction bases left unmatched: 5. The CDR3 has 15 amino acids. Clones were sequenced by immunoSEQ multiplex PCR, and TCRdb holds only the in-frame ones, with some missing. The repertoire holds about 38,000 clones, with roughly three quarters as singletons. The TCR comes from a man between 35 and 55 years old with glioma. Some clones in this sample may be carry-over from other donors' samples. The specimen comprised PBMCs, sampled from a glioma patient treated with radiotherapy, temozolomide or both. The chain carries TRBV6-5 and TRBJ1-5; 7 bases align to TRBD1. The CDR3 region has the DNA TGTGCCAGCAGACGACAGGGAAATAGCAATCAGCCCCAGCATTTT. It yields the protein CASRRQGNSNQPQHF.